A single sample gave rise to the 16 T cell receptor beta chains below, sequenced in a study of beta chain features in type 1 diabetes. Of the isolated RNA, all was reverse transcribed, and so the sequenced material was expressed TCRB transcripts. The data were produced by immunoSEQ multiplex PCR, yet TCRdb's version contains in-frame clones alone and is incomplete. The sample yields 140,000 to 150,000 clones, 10% seen once. Sequenced input: naive CD4+ T cells from blood. These receptors were obtained from a man aged 18 to 30 in good health.

The V and J genes are TRBV10-3 and TRBJ2-7; D unclear. The CDR3 is made up of 14 amino acids. Trimming removed 4 bases at V and 0 bases at J, with 10 bases between. The germline V gene has CDR1 ENHRY and CDR2 SYGVKD. In nucleotides, the CDR3 is TGTGCCATCAGTGGCCAGAACAGCTCCTACGAGCAGTACTTC. Its protein product is CAISGQNSSYEQYF.

This clone has a count of ten or more. For the CDR3, the DNA is TGTGCCAGCAGCATGAACAGGGTCGGGGCCAACGTCCTGACTTTC. This gives the protein CASSMNRVGANVLTF. This chain links TRBV7-3 with TRBJ2-6; weak D call: TRBD1 (6 bases). The CDR3 has 15 residues. In germline, CDR1 is SGHTA, CDR2 FQGTGA. Trimming removed 5 bases at V and 4 bases at J, with 12 bases between. Filled out from reference TRBV7-3 and TRBJ2-6, the complete variable domain reads GAGVSQTPSNKVTEKGKYVELRCDPISGHTALYWYRQSLGQGPEFLIYFQGTGAADDSGLPNDRFFAVRPEGSVSTLKIQRTERGDSAVYLCASSMNRVGANVLTFGAGSRLTVL.

This rearrangement joins TRBV7-2 to TRBJ2-5; no clear D gene. This CDR3 has 13 residues. Germline loops: CDR1 SGHTA, CDR2 FQGNSA. The V gene lost 3 bases and the J gene lost 4 bases, with 9 bases spanning the gap. CDR3 nucleotide sequence: TGTGCCAGCAGCTTTGGATCAGGAGAGACCCAGTACTTC. Residues: CASSFGSGETQYF.

This clone was counted a few times. V and J are TRBV5-5 and TRBJ2-5, with D tentatively TRBD1 (5 bases). The CDR3 extends over 13 amino acids. Germline CDR1 and CDR2: SGHKS and YYEKEE (reference sequence). The V gene lost 0 bases and the J gene lost 3 bases, with 6 bases spanning the gap. The CDR3 loop is CASSLAREETQYF. The CDR3 nucleotides read TGTGCCAGCAGCTTGGCCAGGGAAGAGACCCAGTACTTC.

The chain joins TRBV4-3 to TRBJ2-5; 7 positions match TRBD1. Trimming took 4 bases from V and 5 from J; bases not matched to a gene: 7. The length of the CDR3 is 14 residues. The germline V gene has CDR1 LGHNA and CDR2 YSLEER. The CDR3: CASSPQQGFETQYF. The CDR3 bases are TGCGCCAGCAGCCCTCAACAGGGGTTTGAGACCCAGTACTTC.

The chain is built from TRBV5-1 and TRBJ2-5, with TRBD2 matching over 12 bases. The trim removed 1 base at V and 5 bases at J, leaving 3 bases unmatched. CDR1 SGHRS and CDR2 YFSETQ come from the germline V gene. The CDR3 is made up of 15 amino acids. The chain's CDR3 is CASSLTLAGGETQYF. CDR3 bases: TGCGCCAGCAGCTTGACACTAGCGGGGGGTGAGACCCAGTACTTC.

The chain recombines TRBV7-2 with TRBJ2-1, with 10 positions matching TRBD2. Trimming removed 0 bases from V and 9 bases from J; junction bases left unmatched: 8. CDR1 is SGHTA, CDR2 FQGNSA, per germline. The CDR3 extends over 16 amino acids. The CDR3 nucleotides are TGTGCCAGCAGCTTAGCGCTCCGGACTAGCGGCGGTGAGCAGTTCTTC. It yields the protein CASSLALRTSGGEQFF.

DNA for the CDR3: TGTGCCAGCAGCCGCGGGGACAGAAGGGACGGCTACACCTTC. The encoded protein is CASSRGDRRDGYTF. The chain has TRBV11-2 and TRBJ1-2; 7 nucleotides line up with TRBD1. V lost 5 bases and J lost 8; bases outside the gene matches: 11. Germline V lookup: CDR1 SGHAT, CDR2 FQNNGV. The CDR3 is 14 amino acids.

The chain is built from TRBV6-4 and TRBJ2-3; 7 bases fit TRBD1. With 3 bases clipped from V and 2 bases from J, the junction kept 2 bases outside the gene matches. Germline CDR1 is MRHNA and CDR2 is SNTAGT. The CDR3 sequence is 14 residues long. CDR3 in DNA: TGTGCCAGCAGTGAACAGGGGAACACAGATACGCAGTATTTT. Translation gives CASSEQGNTDTQYF.

This clone was seen more than once but under ten times. The CDR3: CASRQGQVWQPQHF. CDR3 nucleotide sequence: TGTGCCAGCAGGCAAGGACAGGTCTGGCAGCCCCAGCATTTT. The chain employs TRBV28 and TRBJ1-5; 7 bases align to TRBD1. CDR1 MDHEN and CDR2 SYDVKM come from the germline V gene. V was pared by 6 bases and J by 7 bases, with 9 bases of the junction left unmatched. The CDR3 runs to 14 residues.

The rearrangement uses TRBV5-6 and TRBJ1-5; D gene unclear. Per the germline V gene, CDR1 is SGHDT and CDR2 is YYEEEE. CDR3 length equals 13 residues. Trimming removed 4 bases at V and 5 bases at J, with 10 bases between. CDR3 amino acids: CASSANQDQPQHF. The CDR3, as DNA: TGTGCCAGCAGCGCGAATCAGGATCAGCCCCAGCATTTT.

This chain uses TRBV7-7 with TRBJ2-2, with 8 bases that match TRBD2. Germline values: CDR1 SSHAT, CDR2 FNYEAQ (reference sequence). The V gene end was trimmed by 5 bases and the J gene end by 4 bases; junction bases not matched to a gene: 12. The CDR3 sequence is 17 residues long. The CDR3 protein is CASSPRSGGSITGELFF. CDR3 sequence (DNA): TGTGCCAGCAGCCCTCGGAGCGGGGGCTCGATCACCGGGGAGCTGTTTTTT.

The chain links TRBV18 to TRBJ2-4, with TRBD1 identical over 8 bases. CDR3 size: 17 residues. The germline gives CDR1 KGHSH, CDR2 LQKENI. With 3 bases clipped from V and 6 bases from J, the junction kept 13 bases outside the gene matches. The CDR3 region has the DNA TGTGCCAGCTCACCCCGGCTGGACAGGGCCCCTTTAAACATTCAGTACTTC. Residues: CASSPRLDRAPLNIQYF.

The chain recombines TRBV7-9 with TRBJ2-7; TRBD2 matches at 11 bases. CDR1 and CDR2 from the germline V gene are SEHNR and FQNEAQ (reference sequence). The trim removed 5 bases at V and 1 base at J, leaving 4 bases unmatched. This CDR3 spans 15 amino acids. CDR3 amino acids: CASSISGGASYEQYF. The CDR3 region has the DNA TGTGCCAGCAGCATTAGCGGGGGGGCTTCCTACGAGCAGTACTTC.

The genes are TRBV5-6 and TRBJ2-7; TRBD2 matches 7 bases. This CDR3 is built from 15 residues. V gave up 4 bases and J gave up 5 bases; unmatched junction bases: 12. Germline CDR1 reads SGHDT; CDR2 reads YYEEEE. As DNA, the CDR3 is TGTGCCAGCAGCCGAACGGGACTAACTAACGACGAGCAGTACTTC. This encodes CASSRTGLTNDEQYF. Supplemented by reference TRBV5-6 and TRBJ2-7, the full variable domain reads DAGVTQSPTHLIKTRGQQVTLRCSPKSGHDTVSWYQQALGQGPQFIFQYYEEEERQRGNFPDRFSGHQFPNYSSELNVNALLLGDSALYLCASSRTGLTNDEQYFGPGTRLTVT.

This clone showed up just a few times. The chain combines TRBV19 with TRBJ2-1, with 7 bases aligning to TRBD2. Germline V gene data show CDR1 as LNHDA and CDR2 as SQIVND (reference sequence). With 5 bases clipped from V and 8 bases from J, the junction kept 6 bases outside the gene matches. The length of the CDR3 is 13 residues. The CDR3 spells CASSSRSGDEQFF. CDR3 DNA sequence: TGTGCCAGTAGTTCCCGGAGCGGGGATGAGCAGTTCTTC.